This T cell receptor beta chain is from a study of shared clonotypes between healthy human individuals. In germline, CDR1 is SGDLS, CDR2 YYNGEE. V gave up 0 bases and J gave up 1 base; unmatched junction bases: 20. This CDR3 contains 22 residues. CCR7-negative CD45RA+ TemRA cells were pooled with CD45RO+ cells for CD8 memory. Only in-frame clones appear in the TCRdb table, and some are missing; sequencing was by immunoSEQ multiplex PCR. This sample has 85,000 to 100,000 clones; almost 70% occur once, and the top ten carry roughly 50%. The chain combines TRBV9 with TRBJ2-4, with TRBD2 matching 9 bases. The sequenced material came from memory CD8+ T cells sorted from blood. The sample's subset: CD45RO+ cells pooled with CCR7-negative TemRA cells. This sequence was found in a man aged 30-40 years in good health. The CDR3 protein is CASSVGTSAPEIEGNAKNIQYF. CDR3 nucleotide sequence: TGTGCCAGCAGCGTAGGGACTAGCGCGCCGGAGATTGAGGGTAATGCCAAAAACATTCAGTACTTC.